The 3 T cell receptor beta chains given below trace back to one sample, sequenced in a study of blood T cell repertoires in COVID-19. TCRdb's copy holds only in-frame clones and misses some; the assay was immunoSEQ multiplex PCR. The sample lists approximately 220,000 clones; roughly 80% were seen once. Sample: PBMCs or T cells enriched from blood (not recorded which). These receptors all stem from a woman aged 35 to 49 who had been exposed to COVID-19.

Details on this clone: The same CDR3 also results from other DNA sequences found in this sample. V usage is TRBV12-3 or TRBV12-4 and J usage is TRBJ1-3; D is unresolved. V shed 6 bases and J shed 3 bases, with 3 bases lying between them. The CDR3 is made up of 11 amino acids. The CDR3 DNA follows: TGTGCCAGCAGCCTTGGAAACACCATATATTTT. Residues: CASSLGNTIYF.

This sequence joins TRBV28 and TRBJ1-2; tentatively, D is TRBD1 (6 bases). The germline V gene has CDR1 MDHEN and CDR2 SYDVKM. CDR3 size: 12 residues. V was cut by 2 bases and J by 6 bases, with 7 bases left in between. As DNA, the CDR3 is TGTGCCAGCAGTTTACCAGGGGATGGCTACACCTTC. Its translation: CASSLPGDGYTF.

V gene TRBV12-3 or TRBV12-4 combines with J gene TRBJ2-5, with a tentative D call TRBD1 (5 bases). V gave up 8 bases and J gave up 4 bases, with 11 bases separating them. This CDR3 has 12 residues. CDR3 coding DNA: TGTGCCAGCGCACAGGTGCCAGAGACCCAGTACTTC. It yields the protein CASAQVPETQYF.